The 2 T cell receptor beta chains given below trace back to one sample, sequenced in a study of blood T cell repertoires in COVID-19. Clones were sequenced by immunoSEQ multiplex PCR, and TCRdb holds only the in-frame ones, with some missing. Here the sample spans over 70,000 clones, about 88% being singletons. Sequencing was carried out using peripheral blood. These receptors were obtained from a human donor in a cohort sampled during active COVID-19.

The CDR3 coding sequence is TGTGCCAGCTCTCAACGTATGGGACTAACGGTGGATGAGCAGTTCTTC. Translating it yields CASSQRMGLTVDEQFF. The J gene is TRBJ2-1, the V gene TRBV18, with 7 bases that match TRBD2. The CDR3 is 16 amino acids. Trimming removed 6 bases from V and 8 bases from J; junction bases left unmatched: 16. The germline V gene has CDR1 KGHSH and CDR2 LQKENI.

The chain combines TRBV19 with TRBJ1-4; a possible D gene is TRBD1 (6 bases). The CDR3 consists of 16 residues. Trimming pared 8 bases from V and 7 bases from J, leaving 23 bases between. From germline, CDR1 is LNHDA and CDR2 SQIVND (reference sequence). The CDR3 DNA follows: TGTGCCAGTTCGGGGCAGGGGAAAGGTTCGGGTGAAAAACTGTTTTTT. It yields the protein CASSGQGKGSGEKLFF.